This T cell receptor (beta chain) derives from a study of Graves' ophthalmopathy and Graves' hyperthyroidism. Whole-study context: At the time of initial diagnosis and before any treatment, peripheral blood was collected.

The CDR3 runs to 13 residues. Germline CDR1 GTSNPN, CDR2 SVGIG (reference sequence). The V end lost 0 bases, the J end lost 5 bases, and 8 bases lay between the germline ends. Researchers took RNA transcripts and amplified TCR beta CDR3 regions from them. The first round was an RT-PCR with HTBI primers, and the second round was a multiplex PCR. TCRdb ran MiXCR on the multiplex PCR reads and lists one entry per CDR3 protein. The sample comprises about 400,000 distinct CDR3 sequences, around 18% of which are singletons, and approximately 1.4% rests with the top ten. At least ten counts were recorded for this clonotype. Ophthalmopathy cases showed moderate-to-severe activity, scoring CAS ≥3 and NOSPECS ≥4, with duration under 3 months. The PBMCs had their origin in around 10 ml of fresh peripheral blood.

Sequenced: peripheral blood. This clonotype was sampled from a woman aged 18 to 35 with Graves' ophthalmopathy. The V gene is TRBV30, the J gene TRBJ1-5; perhaps TRBD1 as D (6 bases). The CDR3 DNA reads as TGTGCCTGGAGTGTTGGGGGGCATCAGCCCCAGCATTTT. It translates to CAWSVGGHQPQHF.